This T cell receptor beta chain was captured in a study of blood T cell repertoires in COVID-19. Study in general: The origin of the acute and convalescent COVID-19 samples was the United States, Italy and Spain. Sources were T cells, B-cell-depleted T cells, or PBMCs; the material itself was cDNA or gDNA.

The length of the CDR3 is 15 residues. V lost 2 bases, J lost 1 base, and 2 bases stayed unmatched. CDR1 is LGHNA and CDR2 is YNFKEQ in the germline V gene. Original processing notes: Amplification of reference gene primers provided the estimated nucleated cell counts. Only in-frame clones appear in the TCRdb table, and some are missing; sequencing was by immunoSEQ multiplex PCR. That table gives V, J and clone size, and the DNA gave D and trimming. Of roughly 190,000 clones listed, roughly nine tenths were seen once; the top ten hold around 1.2%. The material sequenced was peripheral blood. The sequence was obtained from a man aged 30 to 45 with acute or convalescent COVID-19. V gene TRBV4-2 combines with J gene TRBJ1-3, with 7 bases identical to TRBD1. The CDR3 bases are TGTGCCAGCAGCCAAAAGACAGGGTCTGGAAACACCATATATTTT. Protein product: CASSQKTGSGNTIYF.